One and the same sample provided the 8 T cell receptor beta chains below, sequenced in a study of T cells in Graves' hyperthyroidism and ophthalmopathy. Authors of the study amplified TCR beta CDR3 regions from RNA transcripts. First-round RT-PCR with HTBI primers amplified the TCR CDR3 region. TCRdb reprocessed the multiplex PCR reads via MiXCR and lists one record per CDR3 protein. The sample records hundreds of thousands of distinct CDR3 sequences, roughly 20% being singletons. Sample: blood. The receptors derive from a woman in her forties or fifties with Graves' hyperthyroidism that later progressed to Graves' ophthalmopathy.

The chain employs TRBV6-1 and TRBJ2-7; 11 bases line up with TRBD1. J was trimmed by 2 bases and V by 7 bases; bases with no gene match: 7. CDR3 size: 15 residues. Germline V CDR1 and CDR2: MNHNS, SASEGT. The CDR3 DNA sequence: TGTGCCAGCACCCGGACAGGGGGCGCGCCCTACGAGCAGTACTTC. Protein sequence: CASTRTGGAPYEQYF.

This clonotype occurred many times. The chain links TRBV12-3 or TRBV12-4 to TRBJ1-6; 9 bases align to TRBD1. The ends lost 6 bases at V and 6 bases at J; junction bases unmatched: 6. This CDR3 is built from 15 residues. CDR3 in amino acids: CASRGAGQGNSPLHF. Here the CDR3 DNA reads TGTGCCAGCAGAGGAGCGGGACAGGGTAATTCACCCCTCCACTTT.

This chain links TRBV10-1 with TRBJ2-3; D call uncertain. Between the trimmed V and J ends, which lost 4 bases and 3 bases, there was a span of 8 bases. The CDR3 totals 13 residues. From germline, CDR1 is WNHNN and CDR2 SYGVQD (reference sequence). In DNA form, the CDR3 reads TGCGCCAGCAGTGGCCAGCCGACAGATACGCAGTATTTT. Residues: CASSGQPTDTQYF.

The table lists this clonotype with many counts. The rearrangement joins TRBV11-3 to TRBJ2-2, with 8 positions matching TRBD1. Per germline, CDR1 SGHNT and CDR2 YENEEA. CDR3 length: 15 amino acids. V lost 3 bases and J lost 7; bases outside the gene matches: 7. This CDR3 reads CASSLGRGLNGELFF. The CDR3 DNA reads as TGTGCCAGCAGCTTGGGCAGGGGGCTTAACGGGGAGCTGTTTTTT.

The chain has TRBV7-9 and TRBJ2-5; D is possibly TRBD1 (5 bases). Trimming left V 1 base short and J 14 bases short, with 17 bases between. In germline, CDR1 is SEHNR, CDR2 FQNEAQ (reference sequence). CDR3 length: 13 residues. The CDR3 is CASSLGFYGQPYF. Here the CDR3 DNA reads TGTGCCAGCAGCTTAGGATTCTACGGACAACCCTACTTC.

The chain combines TRBV10-3 with TRBJ1-5, with 10 positions matching TRBD1. Losses at the gene ends were 4 bases for V and 0 bases for J; bases not matched to a gene: 0. The CDR3 extends over 15 amino acids. The germline V gene encodes CDR1 ENHRY and CDR2 SYGVKD. CDR3 in DNA: TGTGCCATCAGTGGGGACAGGGGTAGCAATCAGCCCCAGCATTTT. It is translated as CAISGDRGSNQPQHF.

This rearrangement joins TRBV12-3 or TRBV12-4 to TRBJ1-6; TRBD1 aligns across 8 bases. This CDR3 comprises 15 residues. V trimming: 3 bases; J trimming: 8 bases; junction bases outside the gene matches: 6. The CDR3 DNA sequence: TGTGCCAGCAGTTTTTCTGGACAGGGATATTCACCCCTCCACTTT. As protein: CASSFSGQGYSPLHF.

This clonotype appeared a single time. The chain has TRBV25-1 and TRBJ2-5; D unclear. CDR3 length: 13 residues. CDR1 is MGHDK, CDR2 SYGVNS, per germline. Between the trimmed V and J ends, which lost 3 bases and 4 bases, there was a span of 9 bases. The CDR3 sequence is CASSDGGRETQYF. CDR3 sequence (DNA): TGTGCCAGCAGTGATGGCGGTAGAGAGACCCAGTACTTC.